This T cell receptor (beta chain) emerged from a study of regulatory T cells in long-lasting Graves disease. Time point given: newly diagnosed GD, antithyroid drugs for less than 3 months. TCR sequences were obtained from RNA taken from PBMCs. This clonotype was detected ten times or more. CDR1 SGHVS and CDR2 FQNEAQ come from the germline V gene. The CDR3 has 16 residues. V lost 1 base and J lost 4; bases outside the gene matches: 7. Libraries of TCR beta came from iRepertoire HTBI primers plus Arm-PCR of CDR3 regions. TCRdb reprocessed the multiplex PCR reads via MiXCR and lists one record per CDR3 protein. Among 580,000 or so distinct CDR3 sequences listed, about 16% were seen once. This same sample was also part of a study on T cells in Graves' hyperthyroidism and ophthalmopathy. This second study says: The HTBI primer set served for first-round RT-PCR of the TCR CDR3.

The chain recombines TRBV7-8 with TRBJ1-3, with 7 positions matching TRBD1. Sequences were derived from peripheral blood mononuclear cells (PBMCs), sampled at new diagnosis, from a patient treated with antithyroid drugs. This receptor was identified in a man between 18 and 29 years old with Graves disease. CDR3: CASSLVGTAFGNTIYF. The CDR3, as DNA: TGTGCCAGCAGCTTAGTCGGGACAGCCTTCGGAAACACCATATATTTT.